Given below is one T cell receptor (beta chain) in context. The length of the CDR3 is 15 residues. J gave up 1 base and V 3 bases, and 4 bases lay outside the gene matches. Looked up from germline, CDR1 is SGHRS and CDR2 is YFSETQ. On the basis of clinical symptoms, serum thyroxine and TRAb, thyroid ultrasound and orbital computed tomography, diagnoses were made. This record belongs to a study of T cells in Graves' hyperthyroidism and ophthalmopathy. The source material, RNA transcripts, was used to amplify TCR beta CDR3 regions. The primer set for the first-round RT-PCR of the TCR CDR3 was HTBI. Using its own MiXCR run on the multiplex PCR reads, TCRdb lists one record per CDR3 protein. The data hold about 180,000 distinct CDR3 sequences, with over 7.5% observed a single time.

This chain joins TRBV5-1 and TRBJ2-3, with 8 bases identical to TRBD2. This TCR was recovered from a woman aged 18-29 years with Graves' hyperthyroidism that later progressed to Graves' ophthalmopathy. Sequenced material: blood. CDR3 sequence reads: CASSSEAGGTDTQYF. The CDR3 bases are TGCGCCAGCAGCTCAGAAGCGGGAGGCACAGATACGCAGTATTTT.